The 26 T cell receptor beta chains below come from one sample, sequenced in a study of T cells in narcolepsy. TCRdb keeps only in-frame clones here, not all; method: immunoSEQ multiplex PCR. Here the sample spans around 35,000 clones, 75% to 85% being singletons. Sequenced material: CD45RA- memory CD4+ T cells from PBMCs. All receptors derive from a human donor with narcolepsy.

The CDR3 sequence is CASSDIQGGETQYF. In nucleotides, the CDR3 is TGTGCCAGCAGTGACATACAGGGTGGGGAGACCCAGTACTTC. The chain has TRBV28 and TRBJ2-5; maybe TRBD1 (6 bases). V lost 5 bases and J lost 5, with 15 bases in between. The CDR3 sequence is 14 residues long. Germline lookup yields CDR1 MDHEN and CDR2 SYDVKM.

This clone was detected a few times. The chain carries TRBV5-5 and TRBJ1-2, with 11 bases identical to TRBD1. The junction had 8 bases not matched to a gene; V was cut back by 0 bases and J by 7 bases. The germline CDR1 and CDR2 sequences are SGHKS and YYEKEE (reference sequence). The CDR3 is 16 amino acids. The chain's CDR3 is CASSLVPGQGATGYTF. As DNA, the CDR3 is TGTGCCAGCAGCTTGGTCCCTGGACAGGGGGCGACTGGCTACACCTTC.

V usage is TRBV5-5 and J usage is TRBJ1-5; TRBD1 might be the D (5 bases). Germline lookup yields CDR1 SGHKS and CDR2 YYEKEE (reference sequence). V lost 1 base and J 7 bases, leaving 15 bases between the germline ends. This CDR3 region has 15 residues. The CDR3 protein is CASSLRGVRGQPQHF. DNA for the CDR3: TGTGCCAGCAGCTTGAGAGGGGTGCGGGGGCAGCCCCAGCATTTT. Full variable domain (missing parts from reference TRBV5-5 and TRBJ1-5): DAGVTQSPTHLIKTRGQQVTLRCSPISGHKSVSWYQQVLGQGPQFIFQYYEKEERGRGNFPDRFSARQFPNYSSELNVNALLLGDSALYLCASSLRGVRGQPQHFGDGTRLSIL.

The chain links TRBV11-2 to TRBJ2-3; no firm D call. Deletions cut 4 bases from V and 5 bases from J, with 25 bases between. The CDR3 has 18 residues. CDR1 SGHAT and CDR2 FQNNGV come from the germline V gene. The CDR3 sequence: CASSSPGTWHPDEDTQYF. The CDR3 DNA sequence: TGTGCCAGCAGCTCCCCAGGCACTTGGCACCCGGACGAAGATACGCAGTATTTT.

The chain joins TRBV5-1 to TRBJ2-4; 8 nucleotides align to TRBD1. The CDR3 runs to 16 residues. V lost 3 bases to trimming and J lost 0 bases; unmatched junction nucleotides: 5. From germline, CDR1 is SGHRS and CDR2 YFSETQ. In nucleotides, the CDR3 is TGCGCCAGCAGCTCGGGACAGGAGGTAGCCAAAAACATTCAGTACTTC. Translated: CASSSGQEVAKNIQYF.

CDR3 sequence: CASSIDKAHNEQYF. The CDR3 DNA reads as TGTGCCAGTAGTATAGATAAGGCCCACAACGAGCAGTACTTC. V and J are TRBV19 and TRBJ2-7; D is unresolved. This CDR3 region has 14 residues. Germline V gives CDR1 LNHDA, CDR2 SQIVND (reference sequence). Trimming shortened V by 0 bases and J by 5 bases, and 11 bases separated the two germline ends.

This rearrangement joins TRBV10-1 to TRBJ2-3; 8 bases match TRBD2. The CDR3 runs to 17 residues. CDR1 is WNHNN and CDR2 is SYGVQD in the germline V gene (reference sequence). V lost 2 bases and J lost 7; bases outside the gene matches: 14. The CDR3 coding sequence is TGCGCCAGCAGTGAGGCTACGCCGGGACTAGGCCCGCATACGCAGTATTTT. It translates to CASSEATPGLGPHTQYF.

CDR3 nucleotides: TGTGCCAGCAGCTCCCCCCGGTGGTCATATGGCTACACCTTC. It specifies CASSSPRWSYGYTF. The V call is TRBV11-2, the J call TRBJ1-2, with D hard to call. The germline CDR1 and CDR2 sequences are SGHAT and FQNNGV. V lost 4 bases to trimming and J lost 5 bases, with 14 bases between them. This CDR3 spans 14 amino acids.

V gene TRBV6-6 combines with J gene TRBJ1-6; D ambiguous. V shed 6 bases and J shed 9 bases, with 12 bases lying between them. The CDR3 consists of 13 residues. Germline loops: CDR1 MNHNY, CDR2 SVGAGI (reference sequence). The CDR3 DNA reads TGTGCCAGCAGCCCGGAGGTCTCTTCACCCCTCCACTTT. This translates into CASSPEVSSPLHF.

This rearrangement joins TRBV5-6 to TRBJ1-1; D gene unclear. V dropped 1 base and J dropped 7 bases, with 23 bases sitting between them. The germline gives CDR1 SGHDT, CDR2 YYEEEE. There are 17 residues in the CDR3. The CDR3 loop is CASSLSFFAAGPYEAFF. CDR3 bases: TGTGCCAGCAGCTTGAGCTTTTTCGCGGCCGGGCCCTATGAAGCTTTCTTT.

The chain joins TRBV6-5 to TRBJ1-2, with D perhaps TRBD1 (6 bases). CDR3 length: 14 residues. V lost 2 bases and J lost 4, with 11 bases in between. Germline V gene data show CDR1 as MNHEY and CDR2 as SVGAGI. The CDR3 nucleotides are TGTGCCAGCAGTTACGGGACACCAGCCTATGGCTACACCTTC. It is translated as CASSYGTPAYGYTF.

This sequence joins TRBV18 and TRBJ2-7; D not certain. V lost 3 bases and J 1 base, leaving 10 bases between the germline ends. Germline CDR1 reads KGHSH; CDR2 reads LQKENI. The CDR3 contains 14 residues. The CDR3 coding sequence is TGTGCCAGCTCACCGGTAGGGCGATCCTACGAGCAGTACTTC. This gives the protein CASSPVGRSYEQYF. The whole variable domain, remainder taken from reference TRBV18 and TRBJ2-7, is NAGVMQNPRHLVRRRGQEARLRCSPMKGHSHVYWYRQLPEEGLKFMVYLQKENIIDESGMPKERFSAEFPKEGPSILRIQQVVRGDSAAYFCASSPVGRSYEQYFGPGTRLTVT.

The CDR3 protein is CAWSLGNYGYTF. In DNA form, the CDR3 reads TGTGCCTGGAGTCTGGGTAACTATGGCTACACCTTC. The rearrangement joins TRBV30 to TRBJ1-2; D remains ambiguous. V gave up 2 bases and J gave up 1 base, with 5 bases separating them. This CDR3 has 12 residues. CDR1 is GTSNPN, CDR2 SVGIG, per germline (reference sequence).

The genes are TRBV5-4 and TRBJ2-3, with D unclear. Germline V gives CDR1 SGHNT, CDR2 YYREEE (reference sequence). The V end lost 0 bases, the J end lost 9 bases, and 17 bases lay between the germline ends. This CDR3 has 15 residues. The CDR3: CASSLGVSDRPTQYF. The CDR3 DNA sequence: TGTGCCAGCAGCTTGGGGGTCTCCGACCGACCGACGCAGTATTTT.

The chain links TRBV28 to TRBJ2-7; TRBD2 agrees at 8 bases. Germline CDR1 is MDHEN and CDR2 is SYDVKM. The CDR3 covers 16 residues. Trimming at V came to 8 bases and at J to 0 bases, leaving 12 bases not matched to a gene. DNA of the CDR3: TGTGCCAGCGTTCCCCGGGAGGGCGGGCTCTCCTACGAGCAGTACTTC. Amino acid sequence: CASVPREGGLSYEQYF.

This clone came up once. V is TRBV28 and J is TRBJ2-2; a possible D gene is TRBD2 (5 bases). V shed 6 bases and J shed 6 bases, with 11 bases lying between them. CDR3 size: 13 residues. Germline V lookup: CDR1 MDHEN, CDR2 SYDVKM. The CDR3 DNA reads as TGTGCCAGCAGAGGAGGAGCTCCCGGGGAGCTGTTTTTT. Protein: CASRGGAPGELFF.

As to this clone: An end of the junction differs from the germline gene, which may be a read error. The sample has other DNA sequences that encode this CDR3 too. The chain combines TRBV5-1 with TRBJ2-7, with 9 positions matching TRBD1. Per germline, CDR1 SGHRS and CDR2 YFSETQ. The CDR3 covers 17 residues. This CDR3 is CASSLVLTGGAPYEQYF. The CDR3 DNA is TGCGCCAGCAGCTTGGTCCTAACAGGGGGCGCGCCCTACGAACAGTACTTC.

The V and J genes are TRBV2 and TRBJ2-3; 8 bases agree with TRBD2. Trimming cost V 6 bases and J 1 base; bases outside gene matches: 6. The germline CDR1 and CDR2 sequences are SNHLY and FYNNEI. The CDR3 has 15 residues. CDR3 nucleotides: TGTGCCAGCAGCCGCCCAGCGGGGGGCACAGATACGCAGTATTTT. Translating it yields CASSRPAGGTDTQYF.

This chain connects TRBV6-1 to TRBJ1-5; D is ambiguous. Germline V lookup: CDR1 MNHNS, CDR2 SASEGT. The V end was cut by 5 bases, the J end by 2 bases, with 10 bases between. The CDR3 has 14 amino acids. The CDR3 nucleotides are TGTGCCAGCAGTCGGGGTATTGGCAATCAGCCCCAGCATTTT. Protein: CASSRGIGNQPQHF.

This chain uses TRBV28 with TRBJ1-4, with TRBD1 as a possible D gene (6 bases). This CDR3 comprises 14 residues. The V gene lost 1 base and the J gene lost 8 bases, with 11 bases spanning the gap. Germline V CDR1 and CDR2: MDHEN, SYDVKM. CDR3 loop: CASSLYGQKEKLFF. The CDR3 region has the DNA TGTGCCAGCAGTTTATATGGACAGAAAGAAAAACTGTTTTTT. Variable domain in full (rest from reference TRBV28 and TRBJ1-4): DVKVTQSSRYLVKRTGEKVFLECVQDMDHENMFWYRQDPGLGLRLIYFSYDVKMKEKGDIPEGYSVSREKKERFSLILESASTNQTSMYLCASSLYGQKEKLFFGSGTQLSVL.

The CDR3 is CASSQRGTDAETQYF. In nucleotides, the CDR3 is TGTGCCAGCAGCCAAAGGGGAACAGACGCAGAGACCCAGTACTTC. The rearrangement uses TRBV4-2 and TRBJ2-5, with D maybe TRBD1 (5 bases). V was pared by 2 bases and J by 4 bases, with 14 bases between. Germline assignment: CDR1 LGHNA and CDR2 YNFKEQ. CDR3 size: 15 residues.

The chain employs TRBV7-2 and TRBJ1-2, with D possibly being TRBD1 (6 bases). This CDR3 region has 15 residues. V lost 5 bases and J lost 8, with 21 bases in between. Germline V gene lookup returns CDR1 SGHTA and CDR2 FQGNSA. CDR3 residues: CASSPTVQGPEGYTF. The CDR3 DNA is TGTGCCAGCAGCCCGACTGTACAGGGACCGGAAGGCTACACCTTC.

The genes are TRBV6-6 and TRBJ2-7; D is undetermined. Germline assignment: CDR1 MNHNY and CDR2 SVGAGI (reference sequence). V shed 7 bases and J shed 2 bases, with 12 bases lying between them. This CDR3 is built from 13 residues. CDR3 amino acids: CASTHEATYEQYF. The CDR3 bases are TGTGCCAGCACCCACGAGGCCACCTACGAGCAGTACTTC.

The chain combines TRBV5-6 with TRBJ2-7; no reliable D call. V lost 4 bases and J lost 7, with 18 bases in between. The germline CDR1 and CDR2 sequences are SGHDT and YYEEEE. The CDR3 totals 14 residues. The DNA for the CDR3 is TGTGCCAGCAGCCTGGACCAAGGGTTTCGAGAGCAGTACTTC. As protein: CASSLDQGFREQYF.

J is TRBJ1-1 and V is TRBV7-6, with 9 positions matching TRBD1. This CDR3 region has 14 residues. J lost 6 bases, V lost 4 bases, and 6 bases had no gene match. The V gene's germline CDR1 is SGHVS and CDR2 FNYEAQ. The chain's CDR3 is CASSSGQGKAEAFF. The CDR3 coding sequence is TGTGCCAGCAGCTCGGGACAGGGTAAGGCTGAAGCTTTCTTT.

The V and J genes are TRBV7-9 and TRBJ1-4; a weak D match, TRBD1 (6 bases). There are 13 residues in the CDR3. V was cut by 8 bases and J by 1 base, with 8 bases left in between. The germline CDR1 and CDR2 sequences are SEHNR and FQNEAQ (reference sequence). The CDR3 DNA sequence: TGTGCCAGCGAGGACAGAACTAATGAAAAACTGTTTTTT. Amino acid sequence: CASEDRTNEKLFF.